This TCR beta chain was found in a study of PD-1 blockade in classical Hodgkin lymphoma (dated by TCRdb to 2019 to 2021). A note on the overall study: Nivolumab dosing was 3 mg/kg intravenously every 2 weeks, continuing until either disease progression or unacceptable toxicity. The study used CyTOF and TCR beta sequencing to define a peripheral blood immune signature of response to PD-1 blockade in classical Hodgkin lymphoma.

The junction carries 15 bases between V and J, which are trimmed by 1 base and 0 bases respectively. CDR1 and CDR2 (SEHNR, FQNEAQ) derive from the germline V gene (reference sequence). From its cysteine to its phenylalanine, the CDR3 spans 18 amino acids. Of the read, only the CDR3 DNA is kept; its 54 bases are in frame from base 1. Genomic DNA was extracted with the Qiagen DNeasy kit from unsorted PBMCs and from negatively selected CD4+ and CD8+ fractions. Amplification of TCR beta CDR3 regions was done by immunoSEQ multiplex PCR with primers that anneal to V and J segments. A synthetic immune receptor repertoire was used to minimize amplification bias, and any residual bias was removed computationally once sequencing was done. From the authors' description of their analysis: Repertoire diversity was quantified as the Shannon entropy index using custom Python scripts. The unsorted, CD4+ and CD8+ repertoires were each analyzed separately, with the exception of combined analyses, where CD4+ and CD8+ sequences were merged in silico. A clone counted as expanded when the clone's frequency after treatment rose at least 2-fold relative to C1D1, and clones undetected at baseline were given a pseudocount of 0.5. Singleton clones were defined as clones with 0 or 1 copy at C1D1, and non-singleton clones were defined as clones with 2 or more copies. By matching protein sequences in sorted samples from the same patient, clones expanded in unsorted samples were annotated as CD4+, CD8+ or unknown. Wilcoxon tests on paired samples were used to test changes in diversity from C1D1 to C4D1. TCRdb took this table from immuneACCESS and kept in-frame rearrangements with V and J called. Such tables lack part of the clones; where checked against another copy, unresolved V genes explain under half of the gap, and the rest is unexplained. That table furnishes V, J and clone size, whereas the DNA furnished D and trimming. For this sample there are 6,700 or so clones; approximately 72% appear just once. The top ten hold approximately 3.5% of the sample.

In light of the paper, this sample's time point label describes: cycle 1 day 1 (C1D1), immediately before nivolumab initiation. Every trial patient had relapsed after autologous stem cell transplantation, and cohorts A, B and C differed in prior brentuximab vedotin exposure. CD4+ T cells were purified from thawed PBMCs by magnetic negative selection with a Miltenyi CD4+ T cell isolation kit. The trial cohort included fewer than 60 patients with relapsed/refractory classical Hodgkin lymphoma, and each patient had a best overall response of complete response, partial response or progressive disease. Trial patients were treated with single-agent nivolumab in the multi-cohort phase II CheckMate 205 trial. Best overall response was determined by an independent review committee according to the 2007 International Working Group response criteria. Trial PBMCs were collected immediately before nivolumab initiation (C1D1) and during therapy at cycle 2 day 1 and cycle 4 day 1. Peripheral blood was collected in 8 mL Vacutainer Cell Preparation Tubes, from which PBMCs were isolated by centrifugation and then cryopreserved. Purified CD4+ and CD8+ fractions were prepared only for cases in which an additional PBMC sample was available. Magnetically labelled cells were depleted on LS columns in a quadroMACS separator, and the flow-through was collected as the purified fraction.

Overall study results and their limits: Patients starting nivolumab less than 1 year after ASCT had lower diversity and were excluded from later analyses to avoid confounding by immune reconstitution. Trial patients achieving complete response had baseline diversity similar to newly diagnosed patients, whereas partial responders and progressors had significantly lower diversity. Baseline TCR diversity was reported to be lower in newly diagnosed patients than in healthy donors and to be lower still in relapsed/refractory patients. A significant rise by C4D1 was seen in CD4+ but not CD8+ TCR diversity (p=0.0027 vs p=0.16), with the rise being most apparent in complete responders (p=0.02). The study was limited to a single clinical trial cohort, and causes of repertoire differences, possibly disease activity or prior therapy, remained undefined.

Concerning this clone itself: Its antigen target is currently unknown. No base quality information exists; no much larger clone differs at one position.

The input for sequencing was CD4+ T cells from blood, taken at baseline. In this chain, TRBV7-9 is recombined with TRBJ1-4, with no reliable assignment of the D segment. This sequence originates from a human donor with classical Hodgkin lymphoma. The nucleotide sequence is TGTGCCAGCAGCTTAGTAGGGTGGACTCCCGCAACTAATGAAAAACTGTTTTTT. This translates into CASSLVGWTPATNEKLFF.